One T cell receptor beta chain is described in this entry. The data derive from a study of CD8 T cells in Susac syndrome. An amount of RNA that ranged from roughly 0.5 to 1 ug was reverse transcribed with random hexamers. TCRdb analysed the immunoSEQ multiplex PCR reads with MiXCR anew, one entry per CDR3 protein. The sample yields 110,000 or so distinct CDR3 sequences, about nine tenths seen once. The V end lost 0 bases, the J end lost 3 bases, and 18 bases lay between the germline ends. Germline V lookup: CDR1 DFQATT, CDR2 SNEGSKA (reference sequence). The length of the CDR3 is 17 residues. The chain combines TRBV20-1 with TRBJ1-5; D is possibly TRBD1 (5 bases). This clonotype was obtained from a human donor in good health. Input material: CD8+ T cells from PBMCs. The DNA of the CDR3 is TGCAGTGCTAGAGATGAGGGGAAACAGGCCTTCAATCAGCCCCAGCATTTT. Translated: CSARDEGKQAFNQPQHF.